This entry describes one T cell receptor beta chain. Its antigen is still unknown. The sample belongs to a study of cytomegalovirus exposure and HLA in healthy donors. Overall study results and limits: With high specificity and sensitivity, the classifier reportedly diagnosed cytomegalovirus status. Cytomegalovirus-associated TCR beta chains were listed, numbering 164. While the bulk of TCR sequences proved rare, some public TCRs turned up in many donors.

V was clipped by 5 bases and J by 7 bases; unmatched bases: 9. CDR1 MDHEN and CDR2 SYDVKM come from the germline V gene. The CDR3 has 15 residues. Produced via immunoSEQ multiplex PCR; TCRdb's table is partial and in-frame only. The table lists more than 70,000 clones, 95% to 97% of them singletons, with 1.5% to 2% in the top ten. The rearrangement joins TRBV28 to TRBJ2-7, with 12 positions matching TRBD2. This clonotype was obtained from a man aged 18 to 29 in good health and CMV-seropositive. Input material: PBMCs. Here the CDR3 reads CASSDPGLAGYEQYF. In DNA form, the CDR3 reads TGTGCCAGCAGTGATCCGGGACTAGCGGGTTATGAGCAGTACTTC.